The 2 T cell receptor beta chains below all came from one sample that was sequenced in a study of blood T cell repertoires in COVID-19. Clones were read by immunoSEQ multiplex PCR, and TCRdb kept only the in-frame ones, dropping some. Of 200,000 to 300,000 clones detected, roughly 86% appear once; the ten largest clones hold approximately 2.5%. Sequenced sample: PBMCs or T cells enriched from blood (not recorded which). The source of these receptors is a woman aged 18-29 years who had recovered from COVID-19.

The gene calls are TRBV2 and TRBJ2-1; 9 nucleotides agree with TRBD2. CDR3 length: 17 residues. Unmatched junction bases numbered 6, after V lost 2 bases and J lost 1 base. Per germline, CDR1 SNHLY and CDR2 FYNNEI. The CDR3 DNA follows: TGTGCCAGCAGTGAATTCCTTAGCGGGAGTTCCTACAATGAGCAGTTCTTC. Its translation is CASSEFLSGSSYNEQFF.

The CDR3 here is CASSTFDTDNEQFF. CDR3 DNA: TGCGCCAGCAGCACGTTCGACACCGACAATGAGCAGTTCTTC. The chain has TRBV5-1 and TRBJ2-1; D not resolved. V lost 4 bases and J lost 5, with 13 bases in between. Germline V gene sequence: CDR1 SGHRS, CDR2 YFSETQ. CDR3 size: 14 residues.